One sample yielded the 2 T cell receptor beta chains listed below, sequenced in a study of T cells in Graves' hyperthyroidism and ophthalmopathy. TCR beta CDR3 sequences were amplified from RNA transcripts. First-round RT-PCR targeting the TCR CDR3 was performed with the HTBI primer set. From the multiplex PCR reads, TCRdb called clonotypes with MiXCR, one entry per CDR3 protein. The table has 700,000 to 950,000 distinct CDR3 sequences, 30% to 40% seen once. Source material: blood. Source of these receptors: a woman aged 40 to 55 with Graves' hyperthyroidism.

This clonotype was found a few times. V is TRBV2 and J is TRBJ1-2; D possibly corresponds to TRBD1 (5 bases). CDR1 and CDR2 from the germline V gene are SNHLY and FYNNEI. V shed 4 bases and J shed 7 bases, with 22 bases lying between them. CDR3 size: 16 residues. CDR3 region: CASSGLGTRGYGGYTF. In nucleotides, the CDR3 is TGTGCCAGCAGTGGGCTCGGGACGAGGGGCTACGGTGGCTACACCTTC.

The chain carries TRBV7-9 and TRBJ2-7; weak D call: TRBD1 (6 bases). CDR3 size: 13 residues. The germline gives CDR1 SEHNR, CDR2 FQNEAQ (reference sequence). The germline V and J ends were trimmed by 3 bases and 2 bases, with 8 bases remaining between them. CDR3 coding DNA: TGTGCCAGCAGCTTCCCAGGGGCCTACGAGCAGTACTTC. This encodes CASSFPGAYEQYF.